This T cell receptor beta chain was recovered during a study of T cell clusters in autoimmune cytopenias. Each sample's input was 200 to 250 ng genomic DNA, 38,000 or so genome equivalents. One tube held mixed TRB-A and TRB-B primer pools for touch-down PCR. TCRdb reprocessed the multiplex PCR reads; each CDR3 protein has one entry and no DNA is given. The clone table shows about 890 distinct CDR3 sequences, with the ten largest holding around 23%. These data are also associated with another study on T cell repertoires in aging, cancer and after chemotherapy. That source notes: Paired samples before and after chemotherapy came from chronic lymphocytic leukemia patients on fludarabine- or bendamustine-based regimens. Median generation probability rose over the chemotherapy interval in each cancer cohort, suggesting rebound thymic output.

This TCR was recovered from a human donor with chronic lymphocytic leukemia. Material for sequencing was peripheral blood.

CDR3 amino acids: CASSHPSEAGIPSGELFF. The gene calls are TRBV6-2 or TRBV6-3 and TRBJ2-2; the TCRdb D gene call, TRBD2, has no DNA to confirm it. The CDR3 covers 18 residues. CDR1 is MNHEY, CDR2 SVGEGT, per germline.